These 32 T cell receptor beta chains were all obtained from the same sample, sequenced in a study of cytomegalovirus exposure and HLA in healthy donors. Repertoires were generated with immunoSEQ multiplex PCR, while TCRdb's copy carries only in-frame clones and drops some. The sample shows approximately 150,000 clones, around nine tenths of them seen only once. The source material was PBMCs. Receptor source: a man in his late teens or twenties in good health and CMV-seropositive.

Worth noting for this clone: At one boundary the junction diverges from the germline segment, which might be a read error. The V gene is TRBV18, the J gene TRBJ2-7; TRBD2 might be the D (5 bases). The CDR3 runs 15 residues. Germline CDR1 and CDR2: KGHSH and LQKENI. In DNA form, the CDR3 reads TGTGCCAGCTCACTTGGAGGTATCCGAAACTACCAGCAGTACTTC. Amino acids: CASSLGGIRNYQQYF. The entire variable domain, with the rest obtained from reference TRBV18 and TRBJ2-7, is as follows: NAGVMQNPRHLVRRRGQEARLRCSPMKGHSHVYWYRQLPEEGLKFMVYLQKENIIDESGMPKERFSAEFPKEGPSILRIQQVVRGDSAAYFCASSLGGIRNYQQYFGPGTRLTVT.

The chain carries TRBV9 and TRBJ1-5; weak D call: TRBD1 (6 bases). V dropped 3 bases and J dropped 3 bases, with 13 bases sitting between them. Germline lookup yields CDR1 SGDLS and CDR2 YYNGEE. The CDR3 is 15 residues long. CDR3 sequence reads: CASSESTGFNQPQHF. CDR3 nucleotides: TGTGCCAGCAGCGAATCGACAGGCTTCAATCAGCCCCAGCATTTT.

The rearrangement uses TRBV7-3 and TRBJ2-5; TRBD2 might be the D (6 bases). CDR1 is SGHTA and CDR2 is FQGTGA in the germline V gene. The V and J ends lost 1 base and 1 base respectively, with 10 bases between them. The CDR3 loop spans 15 amino acids. CDR3: CASSLSAGPQETQYF. CDR3 DNA: TGTGCCAGCAGCTTAAGCGCGGGGCCCCAAGAGACCCAGTACTTC.

The V call is TRBV18, the J call TRBJ2-7; TRBD1 matches at 11 bases. The CDR3 is 16 residues long. The germline CDR1 and CDR2 sequences are KGHSH and LQKENI. J lost 6 bases, V lost 4 bases, and 11 bases had no gene match. The CDR3 nucleotides are TGTGCCAGCTCACACGGGATCAGGACAGGGGGCTCCGAGCAGTACTTC. Translating gives CASSHGIRTGGSEQYF. The whole variable domain, remainder taken from reference TRBV18 and TRBJ2-7, is NAGVMQNPRHLVRRRGQEARLRCSPMKGHSHVYWYRQLPEEGLKFMVYLQKENIIDESGMPKERFSAEFPKEGPSILRIQQVVRGDSAAYFCASSHGIRTGGSEQYFGPGTRLTVT.

The chain uses TRBV7-6 and TRBJ2-5; 14 bases match TRBD2. The ends lost 3 bases at V and 5 bases at J; junction bases unmatched: 14. This CDR3 has 19 residues. Germline V CDR1 and CDR2: SGHVS, FNYEAQ. The CDR3 loop reads CASSFAYSTSGGALETQYF. The CDR3 DNA reads as TGTGCCAGCAGCTTCGCTTATTCGACTAGCGGGGGGGCCCTGGAGACCCAGTACTTC.

This chain connects TRBV30 to TRBJ2-3; D ambiguous. Trimming took 3 bases from V and 10 from J, leaving 14 bases between them. The germline gives CDR1 GTSNPN, CDR2 SVGIG (reference sequence). The CDR3 contains 12 residues. For the CDR3, the DNA is TGTGCCTGGAGCGACAACGCCCACGCGCAGTATTTT. Translation: CAWSDNAHAQYF.

This rearrangement joins TRBV29-1 to TRBJ2-1; D is possibly TRBD2 (6 bases). Trimming left V 4 bases short and J 6 bases short, with 13 bases between. From germline, CDR1 is SQVTM and CDR2 ANQGSEA. The CDR3 is 13 residues long. Here the CDR3 reads CSVGRARGNEQFF. For the CDR3, the DNA is TGCAGCGTTGGGAGGGCCAGAGGCAATGAGCAGTTCTTC.

The chain recombines TRBV9 with TRBJ1-5; TRBD1 aligns across 9 bases. The CDR3 runs to 15 residues. J gave up 9 bases and V 4 bases, and 11 bases lay outside the gene matches. Germline loops: CDR1 SGDLS, CDR2 YYNGEE. The CDR3 protein is CASSKGTGGSSPQHF. In DNA, the CDR3 is TGTGCCAGCAGCAAAGGCACAGGGGGCAGTTCGCCCCAGCATTTT.

This sequence joins TRBV6-5 and TRBJ1-1; 7 positions agree with TRBD1. Germline V lookup: CDR1 MNHEY, CDR2 SVGAGI. The V segment lost 8 bases and the J segment 14 bases; nucleotides outside the gene matches: 14. The CDR3 is 12 amino acids. The CDR3 DNA reads as TGTGCCAGCCACATGGGTGACAGGGAATACTTCTTT. Its protein is CASHMGDREYFF.

The chain joins TRBV2 to TRBJ2-5; 7 bases map to TRBD2. V dropped 6 bases and J dropped 0; count of bases not matched to a gene: 4. The CDR3 runs to 14 residues. Germline V CDR1 and CDR2: SNHLY, FYNNEI. The DNA for the CDR3 is TGTGCCAGCAGGGGGGACTATTACCAAGAGACCCAGTACTTC. It is translated as CASRGDYYQETQYF.

The CDR3 DNA follows: TGTGCCAGCAGCGGGGTGAGCGGGGGAGTTTGGTTCTTC. It translates to CASSGVSGGVWFF. The chain has TRBV7-2 and TRBJ2-1; 8 positions match TRBD2. Germline V CDR1 and CDR2: SGHTA, FQGNSA. The CDR3 sequence is 13 residues long. The V segment lost 5 bases and the J segment 15 bases; nucleotides outside the gene matches: 12.

V usage is TRBV2 and J usage is TRBJ2-5, with 9 bases that match TRBD1. The closer fit of TRBJ2-7 to the DNA end suggests the J call may be wrong. The CDR3 is made up of 14 amino acids. The V gene's germline CDR1 is SNHLY and CDR2 FYNNEI. Here the CDR3 reads CASWPGQGLVEQYF. The DNA for the CDR3 is TGTGCCAGCTGGCCCGGACAGGGGTTGGTCGAGCAGTACTTC.

The chain is built from TRBV11-3 and TRBJ2-3, with TRBD2 matching over 11 bases. The CDR3 has 19 amino acids. V was clipped by 1 base and J by 6 bases; unmatched bases: 15. Germline V gene lookup returns CDR1 SGHNT and CDR2 YENEEA. The DNA of the CDR3 is TGTGCCAGCAGCTTAGCCGTACCCACTCTAGCGGGAGGTAACGATACGCAGTATTTT. Protein: CASSLAVPTLAGGNDTQYF. The variable domain in full, with the rest retrieved from reference TRBV11-3 and TRBJ2-3, is EAGVVQSPRYKIIEKKQPVAFWCNPISGHNTLYWYLQNLGQGPELLIRYENEEAVDDSQLPKDRFSAERLKGVDSTLKIQPAELGDSAVYLCASSLAVPTLAGGNDTQYFGPGTRLTVL.

The chain links TRBV10-1 to TRBJ2-5; the D gene is possibly TRBD2 (7 bases). The CDR3 spans 10 residues. The germline V gene has CDR1 WNHNN and CDR2 SYGVQD (reference sequence). The CDR3 bases are TGCGTTACGGGGGGCGAGACCCAGTACTTC. It codes for CVTGGETQYF.

The chain couples TRBV9 to TRBJ2-1; TRBD2 matches at 10 bases. CDR1 is SGDLS and CDR2 is YYNGEE in the germline V gene. The CDR3 covers 18 residues. The junction had 17 bases not matched to a gene; V was cut back by 4 bases and J by 7 bases. The CDR3 nucleotides read TGTGCCAGCAGCTCACACATGGGGGCCCTAGCGGGGGAAAATGAGCAGTTCTTC. This encodes CASSSHMGALAGENEQFF.

The rearrangement uses TRBV9 and TRBJ2-7; a possible D gene is TRBD1 (6 bases). There are 14 residues in the CDR3. Trimming pared 2 bases from V and 3 bases from J, leaving 12 bases between. The V gene's germline CDR1 is SGDLS and CDR2 YYNGEE. The CDR3 loop is CASSVSTGHYEQYF. Here the CDR3 DNA reads TGTGCCAGCAGCGTTAGTACAGGGCACTACGAGCAGTACTTC.

V usage is TRBV29-1 and J usage is TRBJ1-3; perhaps TRBD1 as D (5 bases). Trimming removed 0 bases from V and 2 bases from J, with 11 bases in between. This CDR3 comprises 15 residues. Germline V lookup: CDR1 SQVTM, CDR2 ANQGSEA. The CDR3 coding sequence is TGCAGCGTTGAAGATGGGCAGGGCACTGGAAACACCATATATTTT. Protein product: CSVEDGQGTGNTIYF.

This chain uses TRBV25-1 with TRBJ2-1, with TRBD1 identical over 9 bases. The CDR3 has 15 amino acids. CDR1 and CDR2 from the germline V gene are MGHDK and SYGVNS. V was pared by 3 bases and J by 4 bases, with 4 bases of the junction left unmatched. CDR3 sequence reads: CASSEYRGHYNEQFF. As DNA, the CDR3 is TGTGCCAGCAGTGAGTACAGGGGGCATTACAATGAGCAGTTCTTC.

The chain couples TRBV19 to TRBJ1-2, with a possible D match to TRBD1 (5 bases). This CDR3 has 16 amino acids. The V gene's germline CDR1 is LNHDA and CDR2 SQIVND (reference sequence). V dropped 1 base and J dropped 4 bases, with 16 bases sitting between them. CDR3 DNA: TGTGCCAGTAGTATAGGGGCCCAAGGGGTTACCTATGGCTACACCTTC. Protein product: CASSIGAQGVTYGYTF.

The gene calls are TRBV5-3 and TRBJ1-5; D possibly corresponds to TRBD1 (5 bases). TRBV5-3 is an open reading frame whose function is uncertain. Trimming cost V 0 bases and J 5 bases, with 9 bases left between them. CDR3 length equals 14 residues. This CDR3 reads CARSLAGGDQPQHF. CDR3 coding DNA: TGTGCCAGAAGCTTGGCCGGGGGGGATCAGCCCCAGCATTTT.

The V call is TRBV5-4, the J call TRBJ2-5; D is unresolved. This CDR3 comprises 16 residues. Per germline, CDR1 SGHNT and CDR2 YYREEE (reference sequence). The V gene lost 4 bases and the J gene lost 6 bases, with 22 bases spanning the gap. CDR3 region: CASSPPTQSAVKTQYF. The CDR3 DNA sequence: TGTGCCAGCAGCCCGCCCACCCAAAGCGCCGTAAAGACCCAGTACTTC. Together with reference TRBV5-4 and TRBJ2-5, the CDR3 gives the full variable domain: ETGVTQSPTHLIKTRGQQVTLRCSSQSGHNTVSWYQQALGQGPQFIFQYYREEENGRGNFPPRFSGLQFPNYSSELNVNALELDDSALYLCASSPPTQSAVKTQYFGPGTRLLVL.

This rearrangement joins TRBV4-2 to TRBJ2-7, with 10 bases matching TRBD2. The CDR3 is made up of 14 amino acids. Unmatched junction bases numbered 0, after V lost 1 base and J lost 3 bases. The germline V gene encodes CDR1 LGHNA and CDR2 YNFKEQ. The CDR3 sequence is CASSQGTSGYEQYF. CDR3 coding DNA: TGTGCCAGCAGCCAAGGGACTAGCGGCTACGAGCAGTACTTC.

This clone was seen repeatedly, ten times or more. CDR3 in DNA: TGTGCCAGCAGCTTACAGGAGGGGACCGGGGAGCTGTTTTTT. This translates into CASSLQEGTGELFF. V usage is TRBV7-2 and J usage is TRBJ2-2, with TRBD2 as a possible D gene (6 bases). The V gene lost 2 bases and the J gene lost 5 bases, with 9 bases spanning the gap. The CDR3 contains 14 residues. The germline gives CDR1 SGHTA, CDR2 FQGNSA.

The V gene is TRBV28, the J gene TRBJ2-7; maybe TRBD2 (5 bases). V lost 7 bases and J 5 bases, leaving 18 bases between the germline ends. The germline V gene has CDR1 MDHEN and CDR2 SYDVKM. This CDR3 contains 14 residues. The CDR3 is CASIRGGSTDEQYF. As DNA, the CDR3 is TGTGCCAGCATCCGGGGTGGGTCTACCGACGAGCAGTACTTC.

Only a few counts were recorded for this clone. The chain uses TRBV19 and TRBJ2-2, with a tentative D call TRBD2 (5 bases). Trimming took off 5 bases at V and 6 bases at J, with 13 bases between the two ends. The germline V gene encodes CDR1 LNHDA and CDR2 SQIVND (reference sequence). The CDR3 has 14 residues. The CDR3 bases are TGTGCCAGTAGTCGGACCTCGAGGGCCGGGGAGCTGTTTTTT. It encodes CASSRTSRAGELFF.

This clone was seen a handful of times. The V and J genes are TRBV6-5 and TRBJ2-7; 8 nucleotides agree with TRBD1. The germline V gene has CDR1 MNHEY and CDR2 SVGAGI. Trimming cost V 6 bases and J 5 bases; bases outside gene matches: 9. This CDR3 contains 14 residues. The CDR3 sequence is CASSLLQGANEQYF. CDR3 nucleotide sequence: TGTGCCAGCAGCCTACTTCAGGGGGCTAACGAGCAGTACTTC.

The chain uses TRBV7-6 and TRBJ2-3; 15 bases match TRBD2. The V and J ends lost 5 bases and 2 bases, in that order; junction bases with no gene match: 8. The germline V gene has CDR1 SGHVS and CDR2 FNYEAQ. CDR3 length equals 18 residues. CDR3: CASSQGLAGGSTTDTQYF. DNA of the CDR3: TGTGCCAGCAGCCAGGGACTAGCGGGAGGATCCACCACAGATACGCAGTATTTT. Drawing the rest from reference TRBV7-6 and TRBJ2-3, the complete variable domain is GAGVSQSPRYKVTKRGQDVALRCDPISGHVSLYWYRQALGQGPEFLTYFNYEAQQDKSGLPNDRFSAERPEGSISTLTIQRTEQRDSAMYRCASSQGLAGGSTTDTQYFGPGTRLTVL.

This clone was detected only once. This chain joins TRBV6-6 and TRBJ2-5, with 8 bases lining up with TRBD1. This CDR3 is built from 16 residues. V dropped 5 bases and J dropped 3; count of bases not matched to a gene: 11. CDR1 MNHNY and CDR2 SVGAGI come from the germline V gene (reference sequence). The CDR3 bases are TGTGCCAGCAGTCCCAGGGGGCTAGTAGACGAAGAGACCCAGTACTTC. Protein sequence: CASSPRGLVDEETQYF.

The sample holds one count of this clone. The J gene is TRBJ2-7, the V gene TRBV11-2, with 10 bases lining up with TRBD2. V shed 4 bases and J 3 bases; nucleotides not matched to a gene: 9. The CDR3 runs to 16 residues. CDR1 and CDR2 (germline): SGHAT, FQNNGV. The CDR3 is CASSSPPRTSGYEQYF. CDR3 DNA: TGTGCCAGCAGCTCCCCCCCCCGGACTAGCGGCTACGAGCAGTACTTC.

This clone was recorded once. V usage is TRBV11-2 and J usage is TRBJ1-3; D is unresolved. Germline V gene lookup returns CDR1 SGHAT and CDR2 FQNNGV. Trimming took 4 bases from V and 0 from J, leaving 7 bases between them. The CDR3 sequence is 14 residues long. In nucleotides, the CDR3 is TGTGCCAGCAGCTCCCCCCTCTCTGGAAACACCATATATTTT. It is translated as CASSSPLSGNTIYF.

The chain uses TRBV4-2 and TRBJ1-1; TRBD1 might be the D (6 bases). CDR3 length: 16 amino acids. CDR1 LGHNA and CDR2 YNFKEQ come from the germline V gene. V gave up 2 bases and J gave up 2 bases, with 15 bases separating them. For the CDR3, the DNA is TGTGCCAGCAGCCAAACTATGAAGGGACATAACACTGAAGCTTTCTTT. It specifies CASSQTMKGHNTEAFF.

This clone was found a few times. This sequence joins TRBV29-1 and TRBJ2-1; 8 bases are shared with TRBD2. V gave up 3 bases and J gave up 9 bases; unmatched junction bases: 4. CDR3 length equals 12 residues. Germline V gene sequence: CDR1 SQVTM, CDR2 ANQGSEA. In DNA, the CDR3 is TGCAGCGTTGATGGACTAGCTATTGAGCAGTTCTTC. Its translation is CSVDGLAIEQFF.